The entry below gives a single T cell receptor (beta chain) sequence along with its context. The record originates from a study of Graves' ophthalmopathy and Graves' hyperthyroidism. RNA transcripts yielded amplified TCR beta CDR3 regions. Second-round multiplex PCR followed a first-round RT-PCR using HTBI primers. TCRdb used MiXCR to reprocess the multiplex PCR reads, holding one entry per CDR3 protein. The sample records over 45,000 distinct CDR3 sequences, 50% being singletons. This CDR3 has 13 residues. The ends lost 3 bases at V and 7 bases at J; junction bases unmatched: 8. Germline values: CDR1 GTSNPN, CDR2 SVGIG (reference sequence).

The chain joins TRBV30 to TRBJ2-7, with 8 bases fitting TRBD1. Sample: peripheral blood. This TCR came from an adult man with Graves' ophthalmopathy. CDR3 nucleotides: TGTGCCTGGAGCCGGGACAGGCTGGGGGAGCAGTACTTC. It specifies CAWSRDRLGEQYF.